This record covers a single T cell receptor beta chain. Its matching antigen is unknown. This record belongs to a study of CXCR3-negative and CXCR3-positive naive CD8 T cells. Study observations and caveats: CXCR3-positive naive cells had more hydrophobic TRB CDR3s than CXCR3-negative naive cells.

The CDR3 runs 21 residues. CDR1 and CDR2 (germline): MGHRA, YSYEKL. UMI-labeled 5' RACE TRB cDNA libraries were prepared from the cells. Using the 5' RACE reads, TCRdb records one entry per CDR3 protein without DNA. The sample data list 130,000 to 150,000 distinct CDR3 sequences. This sequence joins TRBV4-1 and TRBJ2-3; TCRdb's D gene call, TRBD1, goes unchecked for lack of DNA. Sequencing used naive CXCR3+ CD8+ T cells from blood. Subset given: CD45RO-CCR7+CD27+CD95- naive CD8+ T cells expressing CXCR3 (TNR3+). The TCR comes from a human donor in good health. Some clones in this sample may be carry-over from other donors' samples. The CDR3 here is CASSQDPRTGVGIISTDTQYF.